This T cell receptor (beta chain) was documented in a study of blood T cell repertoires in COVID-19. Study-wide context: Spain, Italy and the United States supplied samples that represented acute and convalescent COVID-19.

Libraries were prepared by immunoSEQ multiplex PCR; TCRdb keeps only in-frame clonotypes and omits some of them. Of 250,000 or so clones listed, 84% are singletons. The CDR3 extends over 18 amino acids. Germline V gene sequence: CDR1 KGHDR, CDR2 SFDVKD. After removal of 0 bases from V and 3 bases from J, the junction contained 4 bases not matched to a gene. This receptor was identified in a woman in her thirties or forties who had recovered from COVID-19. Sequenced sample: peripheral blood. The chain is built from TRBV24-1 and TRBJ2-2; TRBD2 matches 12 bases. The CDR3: CATSDLSTSGGYTGELFF. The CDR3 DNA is TGTGCCACCAGTGATTTGTCCACTAGCGGGGGGTACACCGGGGAGCTGTTTTTT.